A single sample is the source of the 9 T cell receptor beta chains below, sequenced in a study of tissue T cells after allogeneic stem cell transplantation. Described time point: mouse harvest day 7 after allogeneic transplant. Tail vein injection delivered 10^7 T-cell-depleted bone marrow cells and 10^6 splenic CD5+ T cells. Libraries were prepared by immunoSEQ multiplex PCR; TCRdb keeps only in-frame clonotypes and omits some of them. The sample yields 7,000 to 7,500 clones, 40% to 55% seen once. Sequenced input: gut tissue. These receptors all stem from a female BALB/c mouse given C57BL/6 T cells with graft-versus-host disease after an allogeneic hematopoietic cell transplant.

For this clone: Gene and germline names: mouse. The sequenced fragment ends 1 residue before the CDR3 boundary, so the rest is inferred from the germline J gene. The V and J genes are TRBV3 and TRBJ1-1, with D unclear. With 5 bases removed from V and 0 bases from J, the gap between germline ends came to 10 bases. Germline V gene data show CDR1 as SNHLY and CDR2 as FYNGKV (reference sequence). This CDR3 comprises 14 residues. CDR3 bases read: TGTGCCAGCAGCCTAGGGAGGGCAAACACAGAAGTCTTC. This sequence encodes CASSLGRANTEVF. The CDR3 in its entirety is CASSLGRANTEVFF.

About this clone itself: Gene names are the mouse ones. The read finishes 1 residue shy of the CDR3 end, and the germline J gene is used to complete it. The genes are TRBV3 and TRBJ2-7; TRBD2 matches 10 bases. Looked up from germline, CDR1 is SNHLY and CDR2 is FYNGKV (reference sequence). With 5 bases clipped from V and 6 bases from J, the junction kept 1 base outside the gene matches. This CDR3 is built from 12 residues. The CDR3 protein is CASSRTGGEQYF. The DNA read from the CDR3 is TGTGCCAGCAGCAGGACTGGGGGTGAACAGTAC.

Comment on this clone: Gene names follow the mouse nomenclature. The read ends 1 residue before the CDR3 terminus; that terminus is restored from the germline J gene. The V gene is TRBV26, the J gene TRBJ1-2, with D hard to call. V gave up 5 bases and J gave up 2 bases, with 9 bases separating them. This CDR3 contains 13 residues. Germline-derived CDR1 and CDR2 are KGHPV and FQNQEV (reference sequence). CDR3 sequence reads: CASSLENNSDYTF. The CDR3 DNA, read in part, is TGTGCCAGCAGTTTGGAAAACAACTCCGACTACACC.

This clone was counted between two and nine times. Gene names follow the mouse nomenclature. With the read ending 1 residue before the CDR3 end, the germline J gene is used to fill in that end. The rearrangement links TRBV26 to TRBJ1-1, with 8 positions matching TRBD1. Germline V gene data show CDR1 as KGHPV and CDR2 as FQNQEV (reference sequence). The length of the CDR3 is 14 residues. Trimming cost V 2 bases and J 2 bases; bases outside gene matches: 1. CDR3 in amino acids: CASSLGQGNTEVFF. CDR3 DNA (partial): TGTGCCAGCAGTCTGGGACAGGGTAACACAGAAGTCTTC. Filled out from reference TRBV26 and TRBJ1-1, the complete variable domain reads NSKVIQTPRYLVKGQGQKAKMRCIPEKGHPVVFWYQQNKNNEFKFLINFQNQEVLQQIDMTEKRFSAECPSNSPCSLEIQSSEAGDSALYLCASSLGQGNTEVFFGKGTRLTVV.

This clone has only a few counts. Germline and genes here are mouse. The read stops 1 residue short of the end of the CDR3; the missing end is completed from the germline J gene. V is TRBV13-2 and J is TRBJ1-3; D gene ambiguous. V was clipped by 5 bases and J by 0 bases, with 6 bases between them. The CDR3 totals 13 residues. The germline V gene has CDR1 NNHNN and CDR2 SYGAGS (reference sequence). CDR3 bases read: TGTGCCAGCGGCGCAAATTCTGGAAATACGCTCTAT. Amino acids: CASGANSGNTLY. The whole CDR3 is CASGANSGNTLYF.

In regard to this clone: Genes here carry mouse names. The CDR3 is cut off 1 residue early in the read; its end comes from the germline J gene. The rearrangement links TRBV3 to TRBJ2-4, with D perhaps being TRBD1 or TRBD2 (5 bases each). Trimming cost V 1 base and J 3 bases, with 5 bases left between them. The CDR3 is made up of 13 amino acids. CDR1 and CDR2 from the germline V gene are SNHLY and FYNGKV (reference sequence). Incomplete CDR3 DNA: TGTGCCAGCAGCTTAGGGGGGCAAAACACCTTGTAC. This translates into CASSLGGQNTLY. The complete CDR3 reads CASSLGGQNTLYF.

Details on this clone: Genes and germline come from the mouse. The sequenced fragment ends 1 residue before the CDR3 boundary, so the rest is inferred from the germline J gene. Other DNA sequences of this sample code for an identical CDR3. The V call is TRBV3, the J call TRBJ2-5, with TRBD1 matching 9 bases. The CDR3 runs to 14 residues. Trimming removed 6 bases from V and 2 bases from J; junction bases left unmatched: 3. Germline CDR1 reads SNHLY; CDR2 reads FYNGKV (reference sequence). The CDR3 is CASSLQGAQDTQYF. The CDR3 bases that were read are TGTGCCAGCAGTCTACAGGGGGCCCAAGACACCCAGTAC.

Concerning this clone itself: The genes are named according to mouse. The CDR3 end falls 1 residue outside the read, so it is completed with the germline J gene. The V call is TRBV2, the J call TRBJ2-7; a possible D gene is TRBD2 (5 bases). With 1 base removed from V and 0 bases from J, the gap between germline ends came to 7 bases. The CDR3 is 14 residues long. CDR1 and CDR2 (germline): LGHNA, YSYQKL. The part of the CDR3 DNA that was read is TGTGCCAGCAGCCAAGGGACTTTCTCCTATGAACAGTAC. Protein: CASSQGTFSYEQY. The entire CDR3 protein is CASSQGTFSYEQYF.

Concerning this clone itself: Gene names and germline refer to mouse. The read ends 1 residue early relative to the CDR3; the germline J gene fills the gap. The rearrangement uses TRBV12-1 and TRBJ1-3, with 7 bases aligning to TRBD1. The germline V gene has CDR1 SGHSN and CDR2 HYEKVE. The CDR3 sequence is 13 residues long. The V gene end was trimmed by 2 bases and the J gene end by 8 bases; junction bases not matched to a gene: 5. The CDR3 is CASSPTGTDTLYF. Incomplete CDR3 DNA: TGTGCCAGCTCTCCGACAGGGACCGATACGCTCTAT. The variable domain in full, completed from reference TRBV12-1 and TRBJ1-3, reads DSGVVQSPRHIIKEKGGRSVLTCIPISGHSNVVWYQQTLGKELKFLIQHYEKVERDKGFLPSRFSVQQFDDYHSEMNMSALELEDSAMYFCASSPTGTDTLYFGEGSRLIVV.